This T cell receptor beta chain was captured in a study of shared T cell receptors in the human thymus (dated by TCRdb to the early 2020s). Concerning the study at large: The study examined how the human thymus generates shared, self-reactive T-cell receptor alpha chains.

The germline V gene (reference sequence) sets CDR1 to GTSNPN and CDR2 to SVGIG. The germline V and J ends show losses of 3 bases and 4 bases respectively, and no gene match explains 11 bases of the junction. The CDR3 goes from the cysteine to the phenylalanine over 15 residues. CDR3 DNA only is kept here, 45 bases in frame from base 1. Worth noting for this clone: Its antigen target is currently unknown. One base away there is no much larger clone; base qualities are not given.

To prepare the library, the immunoSEQ multiplex PCR assay was applied. Sourced from immuneACCESS, this table was stored by TCRdb with only in-frame sequences that have V and J called. A share of the clones is absent; for the studies checked, an unresolved V gene accounts for under half, and the remainder has no known explanation. This sample is represented by roughly 710,000 clones; 75% to 90% of them were singletons. The biggest ten clones account for more than 0.008% of the sample. This sample also appeared in a second study, on human thymus T cells. As the second paper documents: Immunologically healthy infants undergoing open corrective cardiac surgery for congenital heart defects in Finland were used as donors. The thymus tissue came from surgical resects taken out during corrective cardiac surgery. V and J gene segment usage appeared biased in both thymic and peripheral blood repertoires. The related research reported highly overlapping thymic TCR repertoires among unrelated individuals. TCR alpha and beta repertoires from roughly 8 infant thymus samples and a few related peripheral blood samples were characterized in the study. The cohort included about 6 male and two female infants, with donor ages spanning 7 to 244 days. Thymocytes were mechanically released from the tissue and were stored as pellets of roughly 9-31 million cells at -70 degrees C. A QIAsymphony instrument was used to extract genomic DNA from the frozen cell pellets. The immunoSEQ multiplex PCR assay was used to amplify the TCRB and TCRAD loci from a standardized amount of quality-controlled genomic DNA. The V(D)J region was spanned by amplicons of a length sufficient to cover the CDR3 and to identify V and J genes. The commercial immunoSEQ service was used to sequence amplicons on an Illumina platform. Primer bias and sequencing errors were corrected as previously described, and TCRAD and TCRB definitions were based on the IMGT database. immunoSEQ Analyzer 3.0 and VDJTools were used for repertoire analysis, which covered basic statistics, V/J segment usage, diversity estimates, rarefaction and pairwise overlap. Chao1, ChaoE, Efron-Thisted, Shannon and inverse Simpson indices were used to estimate diversity, which was also estimated on datasets down-sampled to the smallest sample. For repertoire overlap, CDR3 nucleotide sequence, V gene and J gene had to match strictly, and clustering was done by Jaccard-based multidimensional scaling. On average, thymus samples yielded roughly 800,000 unique TCRB clonotypes, whereas blood samples yielded about 84,000.

The sequence links TRBV30 to TRBJ1-1, and 7 junction bases match TRBD1. This clonotype was obtained from a girl under three years old with a congenital heart defect. Donor details come from another sample of the same person, matched by shared clones. The sample comprised thymocytes. The DNA sequence is TGTGCCTGGAGCAAGAGGGGGACAGCGGGCACTGAAGCTTTCTTT. This sequence encodes CAWSKRGTAGTEAFF.